This T cell receptor (beta chain) emerged from a study of T-cell memory formation after mild COVID-19. The 5'RACE method, run with constant-segment primers, produced TCR alpha and TCR beta cDNA libraries (carrying sample barcodes and UMIs). MiXCR was run by TCRdb on the 5' RACE reads, yielding one entry per CDR3 protein. The top ten hold roughly 21% of the sample, which has approximately 260,000 distinct CDR3 sequences, approximately 15% seen once. This clonotype has just a few counts. No antigen is known for it. V lost 4 bases and J lost 7; bases outside the gene matches: 15. CDR1 is LGHDT, CDR2 YNNKEL, per germline (reference sequence). The CDR3 covers 17 residues. Study results and limitations: Of the contracting clones, CD4+ ones lay mainly in CM and EM, and CD8+ ones in EMRA.

The clonotype was recovered from a young man who had mild COVID-19 (a few samples of this study predate the infection). Cell type and time point are not known. The genes are TRBV3-1 and TRBJ2-1, with TRBD1 matching over 8 bases. The sequenced sample was PBMCs or a T cell subset sorted from them (not recorded which). The CDR3 nucleotides read TGTGCCAGCAGCCGCCTAGGAGGGCAGGGGGCAGGGAATGAGCAGTTCTTC. As protein: CASSRLGGQGAGNEQFF.